The clone carrying this T cell receptor (beta chain) was counted between two and nine times. TCRdb reprocessed the 5' RACE reads via MiXCR and lists one record per CDR3 protein. The repertoire holds 60,000 to 70,000 distinct CDR3 sequences, with around 8.7% as singletons. Germline values: CDR1 SEHNR, CDR2 FQNEAQ (reference sequence). This CDR3 has 15 residues. The J segment lost 2 bases and the V segment lost 4 bases, leaving 5 bases of the junction unmatched. The sample comes from a study of early T cells in non-severe SARS-CoV-2 infection. Study background: Bulk RNA taken from unsorted whole blood was sequenced, leaving chains unpaired.

The chain carries TRBV7-9 and TRBJ2-3; 8 nucleotides line up with TRBD1. The TCR was taken from an adult who was a healthcare worker with PCR-confirmed SARS-CoV-2 infection or an uninfected control (not recorded which). The sample consisted of whole blood. The CDR3 here is CASSSTGAYTDTQYF. The CDR3 DNA follows: TGTGCCAGCAGCTCGACAGGGGCTTACACAGATACGCAGTATTTT.